A selection of T cell receptor beta chains follows, all from one sample in a study of blood T cell repertoires in COVID-19. TCRdb's copy holds only in-frame clones and misses some; the assay was immunoSEQ multiplex PCR. The sample includes 200,000 to 250,000 clones, 82% of them seen just once. Sequencing was carried out using peripheral blood. Receptor source: a woman aged 80 or over with acute or convalescent COVID-19. Both conserved end residues are part of each CDR3. The D gene is left open where the match is weak. Size values are once, few and many counts, or a class for expanded clones, and some rows have none.

D gene	V gene	J gene	clone size	CDR3 DNA	CDR3 protein
TRBD1	TRBV4-2	TRBJ2-1	.	TGTGCCAGCAGCCAAGTGAAGGGCAGGGGGCTTTCCTCTTACAATGAGCAGTTCTTC	CASSQVKGRGLSSYNEQFF
.	TRBV30	TRBJ1-1	.	TGTGCCTGGAGCGAAACCGCGACAGTGAACACTGAAGCTTTCTTT	CAWSETATVNTEAFF
.	TRBV16	TRBJ1-5	.	TGTGCCAGCAGCCGCTACGGGGACACCGATCAGCCCCAGCATTTT	CASSRYGDTDQPQHF
.	TRBV20-1	TRBJ1-6	many	TGCAGTGCTAGTGGCGGGGATCATTCACCCCTCCACTTT	CSASGGDHSPLHF
.	TRBV6-5	TRBJ1-1	.	TGTGCCAGCAGTTACTCCGTGGGACTCTCGTCCACTGAAGCTTTCTTT	CASSYSVGLSSTEAFF
.	TRBV21-1	TRBJ1-5	.	TGTGCCAGCACCCCACGGGGAGGGGGTCAGCCCCAGCATTTT	CASTPRGGGQPQHF
TRBD2	TRBV7-3	TRBJ2-3	.	TGTGCCAGCAGTCTCACCGGCGGGGGACGCCCAGATACGCAGTATTTT	CASSLTGGGRPDTQYF
.	TRBV11-2	TRBJ1-2	once	TGTGCCAGCAGCTCACCGGGGAGTTATGGCTACACCTTC	CASSSPGSYGYTF
.	TRBV9	TRBJ2-1	.	TGTGCCAGCAGCGTAGAGCCAGGGGCTATCTATGAGCAGTTCTTC	CASSVEPGAIYEQFF
TRBD1	TRBV2	TRBJ1-2	.	TGTGCCAGCAGTCCACGGACAGGTCTTGGCTATGGCTACACCTTC	CASSPRTGLGYGYTF
TRBD2	TRBV25-1	TRBJ2-5	.	TGTGCCAGCAGCGAAAGCGGGGGCCTTCAAGAGACCCAGTACTTC	CASSESGGLQETQYF
.	TRBV12-3/TRBV12-4	TRBJ2-1	.	TGTGCCAGCAGTTCAGGACTTTACAATGAGCAGTTCTTC	CASSSGLYNEQFF
.	TRBV7-6	TRBJ2-2	.	TGTGCCAGCAGCCCTTGGGGGGCCGGGGAGCTGTTTTTT	CASSPWGAGELFF
.	TRBV14	TRBJ2-1	.	TGTGCCAGCAGCCAAATCCGCGGTGGTGAGCAGTTCTTC	CASSQIRGGEQFF
TRBD1	TRBV27	TRBJ1-2	.	TGTGCCAGCAGTCCAAGATCGACAGGGTGGGTTGGTGGCTACACCTTC	CASSPRSTGWVGGYTF
TRBD1	TRBV11-1	TRBJ1-1	.	TGTGCCAGCAGCATAATGACAGGGGGCGCTTCCCCTGAAGCTTTCTTT	CASSIMTGGASPEAFF
.	TRBV7-2	TRBJ1-2	.	TGTGCCAGCAGCCCCGCGGGGGGGCGAGACTATGGCTACACCTTC	CASSPAGGRDYGYTF
TRBD1	TRBV19	TRBJ2-7	once	TGTGCCAGTAGTCTCGGGACAGTGTATGGCTACGAGCAGTACTTC	CASSLGTVYGYEQYF
.	TRBV19	TRBJ1-3	.	TGTGCCAGTAGTCAGGATGGCAACTCTGGAAACACCATATATTTT	CASSQDGNSGNTIYF
TRBD2	TRBV7-6	TRBJ2-7	few	TGTGCCAGCAGCCCCTGGGCCAACAGCGGGGGGACTTCCTACGAGCAGTACTTC	CASSPWANSGGTSYEQYF
TRBD1	TRBV11-2	TRBJ1-1	.	TGTGCCAGCAGCTTAAATGGAATGGCAGGGGGCGTAGGGTACACTGAAGCTTTCTTT	CASSLNGMAGGVGYTEAFF
TRBD1	TRBV5-1	TRBJ2-1	once	TGCGCCACCTCCTCGACAGGGATGGGATCGGATGAGCAGTTCTTC	CATSSTGMGSDEQFF
.	TRBV2	TRBJ1-5	.	TGTGCCAGCAGTGTTAGGCAGGGAAATCAGCCCCAGCATTTT	CASSVRQGNQPQHF
TRBD2	TRBV4-2	TRBJ2-1	.	TGTGCCAGCAGCCGAGGTTTAACTAGCGGGGGGGCGAATGAGCAGTTCTTC	CASSRGLTSGGANEQFF
TRBD1	TRBV18	TRBJ1-2	.	TGTGCCAGCTCACCCAGGGCAGGGGGCGCGGTGAATGTTGGCTACACCTTC	CASSPRAGGAVNVGYTF
TRBD1	TRBV7-2	TRBJ2-7	.	TGTGCCAGCAGCCCCGGACAGGTGAACTACGAGCAGTACTTC	CASSPGQVNYEQYF
TRBD1	TRBV28	TRBJ1-2	.	TGTGCCAGCAGTTTAGGGACAGGGGGAGGCTATGGCTACACCTTC	CASSLGTGGGYGYTF
TRBD1	TRBV5-6	TRBJ1-4	.	TGTGCCAGCAGCTCCTCCGGGACAGGGGGCAGAAAAAGGGAAAAACTGTTTTTT	CASSSSGTGGRKREKLFF
TRBD1	TRBV4-1	TRBJ1-1	once	TGCGCCAGCAGTAGGACAGGGGAAACTGAAGCTTTCTTT	CASSRTGETEAFF
.	TRBV7-9	TRBJ1-6	.	TGTGCCAGCAGCTTAGGTACATCCACCCTCAATTCACCCCTCCACTTT	CASSLGTSTLNSPLHF
.	TRBV18	TRBJ1-6	once	TGTGCCAGCTCACCCGCGGCCGACAGCCGTAATTCACCCCTCCACTTT	CASSPAADSRNSPLHF
.	TRBV5-5	TRBJ1-1	.	TGTGCCAGCACCCAGGTGGCGGGGAACACTGAAGCTTTCTTT	CASTQVAGNTEAFF
.	TRBV6-1	TRBJ1-1	.	TGTGCCAGCAGTGCCCCTAATAACAGGGCGGACACTGAAGCTTTCTTT	CASSAPNNRADTEAFF
.	TRBV15	TRBJ1-5	few	TGTGCCACCAGCAGAGATCCGAGGGAATTCGGCAATCAGCCCCAGCATTTT	CATSRDPREFGNQPQHF
.	TRBV5-1	TRBJ1-1	once	TGCGCCAGCGCGGGTGAATTAAGGAACACTGAAGCTTTCTTT	CASAGELRNTEAFF
.	TRBV4-2	TRBJ2-1	once	TGTGCCAGCAGCCAAGGGTTGGGGGGATTAGTCAATGAGCAGTTCTTC	CASSQGLGGLVNEQFF